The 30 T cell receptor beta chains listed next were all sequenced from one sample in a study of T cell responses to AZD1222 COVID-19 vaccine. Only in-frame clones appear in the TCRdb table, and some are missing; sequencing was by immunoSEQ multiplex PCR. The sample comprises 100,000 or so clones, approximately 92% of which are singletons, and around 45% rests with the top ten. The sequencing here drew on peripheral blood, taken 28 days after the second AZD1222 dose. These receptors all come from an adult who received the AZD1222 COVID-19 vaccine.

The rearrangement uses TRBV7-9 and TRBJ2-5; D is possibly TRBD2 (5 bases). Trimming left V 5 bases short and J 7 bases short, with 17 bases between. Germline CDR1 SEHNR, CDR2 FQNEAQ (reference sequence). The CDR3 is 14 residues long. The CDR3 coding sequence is TGTGCCAGCAGCCCCCAGGACTTAATGGGGACCCAGTACTTC. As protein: CASSPQDLMGTQYF.

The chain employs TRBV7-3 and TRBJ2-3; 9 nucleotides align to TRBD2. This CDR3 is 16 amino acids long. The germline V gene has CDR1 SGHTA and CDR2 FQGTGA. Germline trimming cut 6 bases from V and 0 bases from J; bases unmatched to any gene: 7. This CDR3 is CASRLGTSPSTDTQYF. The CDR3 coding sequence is TGTGCCAGCAGACTAGGGACTAGCCCTAGCACAGATACGCAGTATTTT.

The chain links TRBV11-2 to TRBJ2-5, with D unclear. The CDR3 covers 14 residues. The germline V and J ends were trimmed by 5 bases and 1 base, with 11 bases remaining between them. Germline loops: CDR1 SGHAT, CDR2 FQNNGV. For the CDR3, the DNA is TGTGCCAGCAGCCCCGACATTGTCCAAGAGACCCAGTACTTC. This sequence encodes CASSPDIVQETQYF.

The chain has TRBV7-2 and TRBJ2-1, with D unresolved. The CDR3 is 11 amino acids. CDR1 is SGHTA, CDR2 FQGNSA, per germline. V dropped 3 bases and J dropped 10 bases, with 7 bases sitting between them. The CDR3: CASSFIGEQFF. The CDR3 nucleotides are TGTGCCAGCAGCTTTATAGGGGAGCAGTTCTTC.

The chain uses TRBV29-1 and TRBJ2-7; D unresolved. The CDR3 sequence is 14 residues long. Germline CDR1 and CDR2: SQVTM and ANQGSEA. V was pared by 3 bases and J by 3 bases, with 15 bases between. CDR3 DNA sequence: TGCAGCGTTGATTTTGACAAGGCTTGCTACGAGCAGTACTTC. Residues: CSVDFDKACYEQYF.

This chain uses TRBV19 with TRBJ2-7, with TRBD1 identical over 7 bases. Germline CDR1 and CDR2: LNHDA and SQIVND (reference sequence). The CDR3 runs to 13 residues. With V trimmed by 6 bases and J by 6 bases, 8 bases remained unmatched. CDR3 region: CASRRSDRAEQYF. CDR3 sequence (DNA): TGTGCCAGTAGAAGATCCGACAGGGCCGAGCAGTACTTC.

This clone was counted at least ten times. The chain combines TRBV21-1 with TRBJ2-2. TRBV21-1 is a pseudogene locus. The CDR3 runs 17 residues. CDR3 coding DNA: TGTGCCAGCAGCAAAGCGCTCGGCATAACGAACACCGGGGAGCTGTTTTTT. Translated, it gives CASSKALGITNTGELFF.

DNA for the CDR3: TGTGCCAGCAGTTACTGGCACCCCGGCATGTTACCCATATATTTT. Translated: CASSYWHPGMLPIYF. V usage is TRBV6-5 and J usage is TRBJ1-3; D is unclear. V was shortened by 1 base and J by 11 bases, with 18 bases between the two germline ends. Looked up from germline, CDR1 is MNHEY and CDR2 is SVGAGI. There are 15 residues in the CDR3.

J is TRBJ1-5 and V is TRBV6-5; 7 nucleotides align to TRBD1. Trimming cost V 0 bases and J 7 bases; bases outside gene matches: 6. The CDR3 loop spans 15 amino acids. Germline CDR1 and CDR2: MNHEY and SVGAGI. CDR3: CASSYSRGGEQPQHF. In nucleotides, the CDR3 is TGTGCCAGCAGTTACTCGAGAGGGGGCGAACAGCCCCAGCATTTT.

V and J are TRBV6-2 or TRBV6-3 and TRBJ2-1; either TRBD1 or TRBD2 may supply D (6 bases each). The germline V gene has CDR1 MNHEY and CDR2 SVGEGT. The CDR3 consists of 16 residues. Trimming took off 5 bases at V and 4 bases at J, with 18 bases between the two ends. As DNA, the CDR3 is TGTGCCAGCAGTCAGTCGGCGAAGGGGGGATACAATGAGCAGTTCTTC. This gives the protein CASSQSAKGGYNEQFF.

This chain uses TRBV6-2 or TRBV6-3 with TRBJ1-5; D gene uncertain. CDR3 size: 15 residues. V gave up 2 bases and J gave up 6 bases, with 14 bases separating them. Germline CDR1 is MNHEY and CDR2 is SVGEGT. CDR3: CASSYKGILVQPQHF. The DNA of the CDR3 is TGTGCCAGCAGTTACAAAGGGATACTCGTTCAGCCCCAGCATTTT.

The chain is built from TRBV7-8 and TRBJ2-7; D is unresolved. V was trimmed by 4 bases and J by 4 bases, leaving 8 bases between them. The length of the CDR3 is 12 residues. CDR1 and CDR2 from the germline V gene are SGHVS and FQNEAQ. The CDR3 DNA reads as TGTGCCAGCAGCTCCGAGTTTTACGAGCAGTACTTC. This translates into CASSSEFYEQYF.

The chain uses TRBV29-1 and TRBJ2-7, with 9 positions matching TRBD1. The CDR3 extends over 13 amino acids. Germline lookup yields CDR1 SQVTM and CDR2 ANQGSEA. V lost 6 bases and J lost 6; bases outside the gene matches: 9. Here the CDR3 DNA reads TGCAGCGTCCGACAGGGGGAGAATGGCGAGCAGTACTTC. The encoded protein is CSVRQGENGEQYF.

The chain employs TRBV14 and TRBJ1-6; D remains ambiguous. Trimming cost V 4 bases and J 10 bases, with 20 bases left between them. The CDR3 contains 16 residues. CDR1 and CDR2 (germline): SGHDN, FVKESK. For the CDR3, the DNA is TGTGCCAGCAGCCCCCACCGAGCAGAAAGTGGGTCACCCCTCCACTTT. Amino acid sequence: CASSPHRAESGSPLHF.

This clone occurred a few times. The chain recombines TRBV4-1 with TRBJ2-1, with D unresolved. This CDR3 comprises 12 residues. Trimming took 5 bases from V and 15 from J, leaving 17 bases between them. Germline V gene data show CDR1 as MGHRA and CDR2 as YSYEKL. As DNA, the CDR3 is TGCGCCAGCAGCGGAATCACTGACCCGAGGTTCTTC. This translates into CASSGITDPRFF.

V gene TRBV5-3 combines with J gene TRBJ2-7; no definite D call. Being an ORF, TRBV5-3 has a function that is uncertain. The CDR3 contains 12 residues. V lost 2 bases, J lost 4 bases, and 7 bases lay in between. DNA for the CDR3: TGTGCCAGAAGCTTCGAACCTTACGAGCAGTACTTC. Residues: CARSFEPYEQYF.

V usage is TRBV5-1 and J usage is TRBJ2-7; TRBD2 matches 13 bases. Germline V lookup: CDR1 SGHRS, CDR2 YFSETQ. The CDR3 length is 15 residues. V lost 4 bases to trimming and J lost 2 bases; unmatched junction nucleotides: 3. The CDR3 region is CASSGGTSGAYEQYF. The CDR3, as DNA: TGCGCCAGCAGCGGCGGGACTAGCGGGGCCTACGAGCAGTACTTC.

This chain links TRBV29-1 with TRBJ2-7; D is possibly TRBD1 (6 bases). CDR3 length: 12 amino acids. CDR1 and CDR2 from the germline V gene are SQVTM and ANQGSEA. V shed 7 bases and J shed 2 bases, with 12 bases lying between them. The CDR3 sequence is CSAVGQTYEQYF. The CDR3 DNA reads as TGCAGCGCGGTGGGACAAACCTACGAGCAGTACTTC.

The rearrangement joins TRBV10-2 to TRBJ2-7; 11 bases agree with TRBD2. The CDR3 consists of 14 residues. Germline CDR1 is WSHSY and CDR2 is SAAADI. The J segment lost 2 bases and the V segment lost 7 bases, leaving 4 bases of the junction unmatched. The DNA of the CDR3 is TGCGCCAGCACCTTAGCGGGAGGGGCCTACGAGCAGTACTTC. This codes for CASTLAGGAYEQYF.

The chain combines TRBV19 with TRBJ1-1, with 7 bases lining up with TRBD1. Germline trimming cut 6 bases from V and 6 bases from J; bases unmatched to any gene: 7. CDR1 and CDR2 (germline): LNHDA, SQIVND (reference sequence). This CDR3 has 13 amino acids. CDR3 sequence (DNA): TGTGCCAGTAGCAGGGACAGTCGGTCTGAAGCTTTCTTT. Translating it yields CASSRDSRSEAFF. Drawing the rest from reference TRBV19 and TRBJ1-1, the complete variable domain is DGGITQSPKYLFRKEGQNVTLSCEQNLNHDAMYWYRQDPGQGLRLIYYSQIVNDFQKGDIAEGYSVSREKKESFPLTVTSAQKNPTAFYLCASSRDSRSEAFFGQGTRLTVV.

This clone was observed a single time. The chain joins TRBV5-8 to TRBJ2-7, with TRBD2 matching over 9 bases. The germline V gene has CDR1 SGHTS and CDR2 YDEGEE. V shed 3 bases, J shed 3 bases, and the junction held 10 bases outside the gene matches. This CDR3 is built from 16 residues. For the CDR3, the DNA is TGTGCCAGCAGCTCCGAGCGACTAGCGGTTAACTACGAGCAGTACTTC. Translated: CASSSERLAVNYEQYF.

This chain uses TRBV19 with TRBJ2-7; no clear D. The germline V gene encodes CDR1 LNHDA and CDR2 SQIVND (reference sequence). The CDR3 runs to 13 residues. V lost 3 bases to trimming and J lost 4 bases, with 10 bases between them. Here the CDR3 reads CASSIVYGYEQYF. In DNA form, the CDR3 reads TGTGCCAGTAGTATCGTTTACGGTTACGAGCAGTACTTC.

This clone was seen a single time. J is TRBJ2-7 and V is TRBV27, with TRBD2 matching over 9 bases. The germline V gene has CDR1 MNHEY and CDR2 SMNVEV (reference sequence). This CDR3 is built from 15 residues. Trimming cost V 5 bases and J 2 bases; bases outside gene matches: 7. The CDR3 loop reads CASSVSGRTTYEQYF. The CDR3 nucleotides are TGTGCCAGCAGTGTGAGCGGGAGGACCACCTACGAGCAGTACTTC.

CDR3 loop: CAISAGNTIYF. CDR3 nucleotides: TGTGCCATCAGTGCCGGGAACACCATATATTTT. The J gene is TRBJ1-3, the V gene TRBV10-3, with D unresolved. Trimming pared 4 bases from V and 7 bases from J, leaving 5 bases between. CDR1 is ENHRY and CDR2 is SYGVKD in the germline V gene. CDR3 length: 11 residues.

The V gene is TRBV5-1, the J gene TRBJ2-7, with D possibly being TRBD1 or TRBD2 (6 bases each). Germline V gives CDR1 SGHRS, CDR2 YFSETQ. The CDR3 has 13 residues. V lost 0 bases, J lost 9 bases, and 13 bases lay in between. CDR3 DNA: TGCGCCAGCAGCTTGGTCGGGGGCCTCGGGCAGTACTTC. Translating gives CASSLVGGLGQYF.

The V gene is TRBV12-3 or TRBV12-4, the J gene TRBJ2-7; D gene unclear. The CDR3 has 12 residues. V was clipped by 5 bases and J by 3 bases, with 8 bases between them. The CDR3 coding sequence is TGTGCCAGCAGTCAGGACCACTACGAGCAGTACTTC. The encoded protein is CASSQDHYEQYF.

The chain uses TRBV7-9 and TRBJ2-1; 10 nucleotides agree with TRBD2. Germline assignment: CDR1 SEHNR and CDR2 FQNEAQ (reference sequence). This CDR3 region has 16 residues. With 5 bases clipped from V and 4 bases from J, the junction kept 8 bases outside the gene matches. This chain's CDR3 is CASSQPGTSAYNEQFF. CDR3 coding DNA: TGTGCCAGCAGCCAACCCGGGACTAGCGCATACAATGAGCAGTTCTTC.

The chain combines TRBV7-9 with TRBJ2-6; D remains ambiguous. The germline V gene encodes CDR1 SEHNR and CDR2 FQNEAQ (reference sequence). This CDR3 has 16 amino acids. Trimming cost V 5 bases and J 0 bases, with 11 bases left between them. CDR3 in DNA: TGTGCCAGCAGCCCTAACGGCCTCTCTGGGGCCAACGTCCTGACTTTC. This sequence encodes CASSPNGLSGANVLTF. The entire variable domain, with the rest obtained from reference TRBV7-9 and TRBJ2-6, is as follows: DTGVSQNPRHKITKRGQNVTFRCDPISEHNRLYWYRQTLGQGPEFLTYFQNEAQLEKSRLLSDRFSAERPKGSFSTLEIQRTEQGDSAMYLCASSPNGLSGANVLTFGAGSRLTVL.

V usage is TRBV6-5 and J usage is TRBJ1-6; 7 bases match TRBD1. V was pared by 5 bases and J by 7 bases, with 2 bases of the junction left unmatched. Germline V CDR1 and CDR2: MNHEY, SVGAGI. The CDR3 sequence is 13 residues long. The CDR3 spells CASSRTGNSPLHF. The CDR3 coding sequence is TGTGCCAGCAGTCGGACAGGAAATTCACCCCTCCACTTT.

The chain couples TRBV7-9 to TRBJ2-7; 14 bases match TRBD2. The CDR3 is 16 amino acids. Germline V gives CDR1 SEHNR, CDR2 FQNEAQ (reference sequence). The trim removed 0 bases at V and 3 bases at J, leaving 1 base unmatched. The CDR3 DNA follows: TGTGCCAGCAGCTTAGCCGGACTAGCGGGAGGCTACGAGCAGTACTTC. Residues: CASSLAGLAGGYEQYF.